Listed below are T cell receptor beta chains from one sample, sequenced in a study of OX40 agonist ivuxolimab in advanced cancers. Libraries were prepared by immunoSEQ multiplex PCR; TCRdb keeps only in-frame clonotypes and omits some of them. The data show roughly 92,000 clones, with 85% to 90% seen just once and about 0.16% held by the top ten. This specimen was CD4+ or CD8+ T cells sorted from blood, taken in a trial of the OX40 agonist ivuxolimab. The receptor source for this set is an adult with an advanced solid tumor such as melanoma, head and neck, liver or kidney cancer. CDR3s include the opening cysteine and the closing phenylalanine or tryptophan. D genes are given only for firm matches. The size entry is marked missing in some rows and otherwise reads once, few, many or a size class.

j_call: TRBJ2-2
v_call: TRBV5-4
d_call: TRBD2
clone_size: once
cdr3_aa: CASSSSGMNTGELFF
cdr3_nt: TGTGCCAGCAGCTCTAGCGGGATGAACACCGGGGAGCTGTTTTTT

j_call: TRBJ2-7
v_call: TRBV7-9
d_call: TRBD2
clone_size: -
cdr3_aa: CASSLLLAGTQQYF
cdr3_nt: TGTGCCAGCAGCTTATTACTAGCGGGAACCCAGCAGTACTTC

j_call: TRBJ1-2
v_call: TRBV4-1
d_call: TRBD1
clone_size: -
cdr3_aa: CASSRPQGDYGYTF
cdr3_nt: TGCGCCAGCAGCCGCCCACAGGGGGACTATGGCTACACCTTC

j_call: TRBJ2-5
v_call: TRBV9
d_call: TRBD2
clone_size: -
cdr3_aa: CASSESPRGGKETQYF
cdr3_nt: TGTGCCAGCAGCGAGTCCCCGCGGGGGGGCAAAGAGACCCAGTACTTC

j_call: TRBJ1-1
v_call: TRBV6-6
d_call: -
clone_size: -
cdr3_aa: CASSPPGRNTEAFF
cdr3_nt: TGTGCCAGCAGTCCCCCTGGACGGAACACTGAAGCTTTCTTT

j_call: TRBJ1-1
v_call: TRBV9
d_call: -
clone_size: -
cdr3_aa: CASSDGRNTEAFF
cdr3_nt: TGTGCCAGCAGCGACGGAAGGAACACTGAAGCTTTCTTT

j_call: TRBJ1-2
v_call: TRBV18
d_call: -
clone_size: -
cdr3_aa: CASSPLTSFYGYTF
cdr3_nt: TGTGCCAGCTCACCCCTAACCTCTTTCTATGGCTACACCTTC

j_call: TRBJ2-3
v_call: TRBV4-1
d_call: -
clone_size: -
cdr3_aa: CASQIEGGRTDTQYF
cdr3_nt: TGCGCCAGCCAAATAGAGGGGGGAAGAACAGATACGCAGTATTTT

j_call: TRBJ2-7
v_call: TRBV28
d_call: -
clone_size: -
cdr3_aa: CASSLTYEQYF
cdr3_nt: TGTGCCAGCAGCCTTACCTACGAGCAGTACTTC

j_call: TRBJ1-1
v_call: TRBV27
d_call: -
clone_size: few
cdr3_aa: CASRNNIPGAEAFF
cdr3_nt: TGTGCCAGCAGAAACAATATCCCGGGCGCTGAAGCTTTCTTT

j_call: TRBJ2-7
v_call: TRBV11-2
d_call: -
clone_size: -
cdr3_aa: CASSPLWGLHPGYEQYF
cdr3_nt: TGTGCCAGCAGCCCCTTATGGGGACTCCATCCGGGCTACGAGCAGTACTTC

j_call: TRBJ1-2
v_call: TRBV13
d_call: -
clone_size: -
cdr3_aa: CASSSDRSGNYGYTF
cdr3_nt: TGTGCCAGCAGCTCAGACAGGTCCGGAAACTATGGCTACACCTTC

j_call: TRBJ1-1
v_call: TRBV14
d_call: -
clone_size: -
cdr3_aa: CASSQLIIDLSNTEAFF
cdr3_nt: TGTGCCAGCAGCCAGCTGATTATTGACTTATCGAACACTGAAGCTTTCTTT

j_call: TRBJ2-3
v_call: TRBV6-1
d_call: -
clone_size: -
cdr3_aa: CATRLIGADTQYF
cdr3_nt: TGTGCCACCCGACTTATCGGGGCAGATACGCAGTATTTT

j_call: TRBJ2-2
v_call: TRBV6-1
d_call: TRBD2
clone_size: -
cdr3_aa: CASSGSGRISTGELFF
cdr3_nt: TGTGCCAGCAGTGGTAGCGGGAGAATATCCACCGGGGAGCTGTTTTTT

j_call: TRBJ1-2
v_call: TRBV30
d_call: TRBD1
clone_size: -
cdr3_aa: CAWSPGQDGYTF
cdr3_nt: TGTGCCTGGAGCCCGGGACAGGATGGCTACACCTTC

j_call: TRBJ2-7
v_call: TRBV5-1
d_call: TRBD2
clone_size: -
cdr3_aa: CASSRGLAGPYEQYF
cdr3_nt: TGCGCCAGCAGCCGGGGACTAGCGGGGCCCTACGAGCAGTACTTC

j_call: TRBJ1-5
v_call: TRBV18
d_call: -
clone_size: -
cdr3_aa: CATTSRRGNQPQHF
cdr3_nt: TGTGCCACTACAAGCCGGCGGGGCAATCAGCCCCAGCATTTT

j_call: TRBJ2-7
v_call: TRBV19
d_call: TRBD1
clone_size: once
cdr3_aa: CASSILAGGTGEQYF
cdr3_nt: TGTGCCAGTAGTATTCTCGCAGGGGGAACAGGCGAGCAGTACTTC

j_call: TRBJ2-1
v_call: TRBV7-9
d_call: TRBD2
clone_size: -
cdr3_aa: CASSGLGTSGDYNEQFF
cdr3_nt: TGTGCCAGCAGCGGACTAGGGACTAGCGGGGATTACAATGAGCAGTTCTTC

j_call: TRBJ2-1
v_call: TRBV7-9
d_call: TRBD1
clone_size: -
cdr3_aa: CASRTRAGTGMFEQFF
cdr3_nt: TGTGCCAGCAGAACGAGGGCGGGGACAGGGATGTTTGAGCAGTTCTTC

j_call: TRBJ2-3
v_call: TRBV5-8
d_call: TRBD1
clone_size: -
cdr3_aa: CASSLDRGTDTQYF
cdr3_nt: TGTGCCAGCAGCTTGGACAGGGGTACAGATACGCAGTATTTT

j_call: TRBJ2-1
v_call: TRBV29-1
d_call: TRBD1
clone_size: -
cdr3_aa: CSAGQGYNEQFF
cdr3_nt: TGCAGCGCCGGACAGGGGTACAATGAGCAGTTCTTC

j_call: TRBJ2-3
v_call: TRBV7-9
d_call: TRBD2
clone_size: -
cdr3_aa: CASSFGGLAGDADTQYF
cdr3_nt: TGTGCCAGCAGCTTCGGGGGACTAGCGGGAGATGCAGATACGCAGTATTTT

j_call: TRBJ2-1
v_call: TRBV29-1
d_call: -
clone_size: -
cdr3_aa: CSVDRGVGQFF
cdr3_nt: TGCAGCGTTGACCGGGGCGTGGGGCAGTTCTTC

j_call: TRBJ2-7
v_call: TRBV30
d_call: -
clone_size: -
cdr3_aa: CAWSVVPRSAIYEQYF
cdr3_nt: TGTGCCTGGAGTGTAGTCCCCAGAAGTGCAATCTACGAGCAGTACTTC

j_call: TRBJ2-2
v_call: TRBV2
d_call: -
clone_size: -
cdr3_aa: CASTVGNTWELFF
cdr3_nt: TGTGCCAGCACGGTCGGGAACACCTGGGAGCTGTTTTTT

j_call: TRBJ1-2
v_call: TRBV4-1
d_call: TRBD1
clone_size: once
cdr3_aa: CASSPLPPDRAAGYTF
cdr3_nt: TGCGCCAGCAGCCCCCTACCCCCGGACAGGGCGGCTGGCTACACCTTC

j_call: TRBJ2-7
v_call: TRBV10-3
d_call: TRBD2
clone_size: -
cdr3_aa: CAISESSAGVSYEQYF
cdr3_nt: TGTGCCATCAGTGAGTCGAGCGCGGGGGTTTCCTACGAGCAGTACTTC

j_call: TRBJ2-1
v_call: TRBV2
d_call: TRBD2
clone_size: -
cdr3_aa: CASSRLAGHNEQFF
cdr3_nt: TGTGCCAGCAGCCGACTAGCGGGCCACAATGAGCAGTTCTTC

j_call: TRBJ1-1
v_call: TRBV5-6
d_call: -
clone_size: -
cdr3_aa: CASQTRDWYMNTEAFF
cdr3_nt: TGTGCCAGCCAAACGAGGGACTGGTACATGAACACTGAAGCTTTCTTT

j_call: TRBJ2-2
v_call: TRBV5-1
d_call: -
clone_size: -
cdr3_aa: CASTPSAANTGELFF
cdr3_nt: TGCGCCAGTACCCCTAGCGCCGCGAACACCGGGGAGCTGTTTTTT

j_call: TRBJ1-1
v_call: TRBV5-1
d_call: TRBD1
clone_size: -
cdr3_aa: CASSLGQAQNTEAFF
cdr3_nt: TGCGCCAGCAGCCTGGGACAGGCGCAAAACACTGAAGCTTTCTTT

j_call: TRBJ2-7
v_call: TRBV10-2
d_call: -
clone_size: -
cdr3_aa: CASSSKGYEQYF
cdr3_nt: TGCGCCAGCAGTTCGAAAGGTTACGAGCAGTACTTC

j_call: TRBJ2-3
v_call: TRBV18
d_call: TRBD1
clone_size: -
cdr3_aa: CASSPTGASTDTQYF
cdr3_nt: TGTGCCAGCTCACCAACAGGGGCTAGCACAGATACGCAGTATTTT

j_call: TRBJ2-7
v_call: TRBV19
d_call: -
clone_size: -
cdr3_aa: CASSGGLPSEQYF
cdr3_nt: TGTGCCAGTAGTGGCGGTCTCCCCTCCGAGCAGTACTTC

j_call: TRBJ2-5
v_call: TRBV5-4
d_call: -
clone_size: -
cdr3_aa: CASTPGGFPETQYF
cdr3_nt: TGTGCCAGCACCCCCGGCGGCTTTCCAGAGACCCAGTACTTC

j_call: TRBJ2-1
v_call: TRBV2
d_call: TRBD2
clone_size: -
cdr3_aa: CACPGLAGGSYNEQFF
cdr3_nt: TGTGCCTGTCCGGGACTAGCGGGAGGATCCTACAATGAGCAGTTCTTC

j_call: TRBJ2-2
v_call: TRBV5-1
d_call: TRBD1
clone_size: -
cdr3_aa: CASSLAQGANTGELFF
cdr3_nt: TGCGCCAGCAGCTTGGCCCAGGGGGCGAACACCGGGGAGCTGTTTTTT

j_call: TRBJ1-2
v_call: TRBV19
d_call: TRBD1
clone_size: few
cdr3_aa: CASGDSHDYGYTF
cdr3_nt: TGTGCCAGTGGGGACAGTCACGACTATGGCTACACCTTC

j_call: TRBJ2-7
v_call: TRBV7-9
d_call: -
clone_size: once
cdr3_aa: CASSLVLSDSYEQYF
cdr3_nt: TGTGCCAGCAGCTTAGTACTATCGGATTCCTACGAGCAGTACTTC

j_call: TRBJ1-1
v_call: TRBV19
d_call: TRBD1
clone_size: -
cdr3_aa: CASSIRGGRGLNTEAFF
cdr3_nt: TGTGCCAGTAGTATTCGAGGGGGCCGGGGTTTGAACACTGAAGCTTTCTTT

j_call: TRBJ1-1
v_call: TRBV5-1
d_call: -
clone_size: once
cdr3_aa: CASSLGGGSFKSTEAFF
cdr3_nt: TGCGCCAGCAGCTTGGGTGGTGGCAGTTTTAAATCCACTGAAGCTTTCTTT

j_call: TRBJ2-7
v_call: TRBV15
d_call: TRBD1
clone_size: -
cdr3_aa: CATSRHWTGSEQYF
cdr3_nt: TGTGCCACCAGCAGACATTGGACAGGGAGTGAGCAGTACTTC

j_call: TRBJ2-7
v_call: TRBV7-2
d_call: -
clone_size: -
cdr3_aa: CASSQGSHYEQYF
cdr3_nt: TGTGCCAGCAGCCAGGGTAGCCACTACGAGCAGTACTTC

j_call: TRBJ1-1
v_call: TRBV7-9
d_call: TRBD1
clone_size: -
cdr3_aa: CASSLDRGTNTEAFF
cdr3_nt: TGTGCCAGCAGCTTAGACAGGGGAACAAACACTGAAGCTTTCTTT

j_call: TRBJ1-2
v_call: TRBV14
d_call: -
clone_size: -
cdr3_aa: CASSQGQGSTNYGYTF
cdr3_nt: TGTGCCAGCAGCCAAGGGCAAGGGAGTACTAACTATGGCTACACCTTC

j_call: TRBJ2-3
v_call: TRBV5-6
d_call: TRBD2
clone_size: once
cdr3_aa: CASSSSGRTDTQYF
cdr3_nt: TGTGCCAGCAGCTCTAGCGGGAGAACAGATACGCAGTATTTT

j_call: TRBJ2-5
v_call: TRBV30
d_call: TRBD2
clone_size: -
cdr3_aa: CAWSVRGVGAGETQYF
cdr3_nt: TGTGCCTGGAGTGTACGGGGGGTAGGGGCTGGCGAGACCCAGTACTTC